Listed here are 23 T cell receptor beta chains from one sample, sequenced in a study of blood T cell repertoires in COVID-19. The protocol was immunoSEQ multiplex PCR, while the TCRdb copy is restricted to in-frame clones and leaves out a portion. The sample has about 56,000 clones, 75% to 90% seen once. Specimen: peripheral blood. The receptors here all came from a woman aged 55-69 years with COVID-19, enrolled during active disease.

This chain links TRBV6-2 or TRBV6-3 with TRBJ1-2; D unresolved. The CDR3 has 14 residues. Trimming removed 5 bases at V and 3 bases at J, with 13 bases between. CDR1 and CDR2 (germline): MNHEY, SVGEGT. CDR3 nucleotides: TGTGCCAGCAGTAAATCCAGGTTCTACTATGGCTACACCTTC. It yields the protein CASSKSRFYYGYTF.

V is TRBV6-6 and J is TRBJ2-7, with TRBD1 matching over 8 bases. J gave up 2 bases and V 7 bases, and 7 bases lay outside the gene matches. The CDR3 consists of 14 residues. Germline CDR1 is MNHNY and CDR2 is SVGAGI (reference sequence). This chain's CDR3 is CASKPGQVAYEQYF. The DNA of the CDR3 is TGTGCCAGCAAACCGGGACAGGTCGCCTACGAGCAGTACTTC.

This clone was detected a few times. This chain uses TRBV10-1 with TRBJ2-2, with TRBD1 identical over 7 bases. CDR3 length: 15 amino acids. CDR1 and CDR2 (germline): WNHNN, SYGVQD (reference sequence). V shed 6 bases and J 2 bases; nucleotides not matched to a gene: 6. CDR3 sequence: CASRKGTDNTGELFF. The CDR3 DNA sequence: TGCGCCAGCAGAAAGGGGACAGACAACACCGGGGAGCTGTTTTTT.

In nucleotides, the CDR3 is TGTGCCAGCAGCCCCCGGACAGGGGGCTTAAATTCACCCCTCCACTTT. Translating gives CASSPRTGGLNSPLHF. The chain is built from TRBV16 and TRBJ1-6, with 11 bases lining up with TRBD1. Germline loops: CDR1 KGHSY, CDR2 FQNENV. The CDR3 totals 16 residues. With V trimmed by 4 bases and J by 7 bases, 6 bases remained unmatched. The variable domain in full, completed from reference TRBV16 and TRBJ1-6, reads GEEVAQTPKHLVRGEGQKAKLYCAPIKGHSYVFWYQQVLKNEFKFLISFQNENVFDETGMPKERFSAKCLPNSPCSLEIQATKLEDSAVYFCASSPRTGGLNSPLHFGNGTRLTVT.

This rearrangement joins TRBV4-3 to TRBJ1-6; 7 bases align to TRBD1. Germline V gene data show CDR1 as LGHNA and CDR2 as YSLEER. The CDR3 is 15 residues long. V lost 0 bases to trimming and J lost 6 bases; unmatched junction nucleotides: 2. The CDR3 reads CASSQERGLNSPLHF. CDR3 bases: TGCGCCAGCAGCCAAGAAAGGGGGCTTAATTCACCCCTCCACTTT.

The V and J genes are TRBV19 and TRBJ2-1, with 7 bases matching TRBD1. V lost 4 bases, J lost 3 bases, and 3 bases stayed unmatched. CDR3 length: 14 amino acids. Germline assignment: CDR1 LNHDA and CDR2 SQIVND (reference sequence). The DNA for the CDR3 is TGTGCCAGTAGTAGACAGGGAAACTACAATGAGCAGTTCTTC. Its protein is CASSRQGNYNEQFF.

This clone was seen only once. The chain uses TRBV27 and TRBJ2-1; D might be TRBD2 (6 bases). CDR1 and CDR2 (germline): MNHEY, SMNVEV (reference sequence). The CDR3 is 15 residues long. V lost 5 bases and J 5 bases, leaving 16 bases between the germline ends. The CDR3 DNA sequence: TGTGCCAGCAGTCCCCCCCCGGACTACAACAATGAGCAGTTCTTC. Protein: CASSPPPDYNNEQFF.

V and J are TRBV2 and TRBJ2-3; weak D call: TRBD1 (6 bases). The germline gives CDR1 SNHLY, CDR2 FYNNEI. Trimming stripped 5 bases from V and 4 bases from J, with 13 bases between. The CDR3 consists of 14 residues. CDR3 bases: TGTGCCAGCAGTATGGGGCAGGGGCCAGATACGCAGTATTTT. Its translation: CASSMGQGPDTQYF.

V and J are TRBV2 and TRBJ2-1; maybe TRBD2 (5 bases). This CDR3 comprises 16 residues. V was shortened by 3 bases and J by 3 bases, with 15 bases between the two germline ends. Germline assignment: CDR1 SNHLY and CDR2 FYNNEI. CDR3 nucleotides: TGTGCCAGCAGTGAGGGTGGACTTAAGCTCTACAATGAGCAGTTCTTC. Protein sequence: CASSEGGLKLYNEQFF.

This clone appeared a single time. V and J are TRBV6-5 and TRBJ2-5; TRBD1 is a possible D gene (6 bases). Germline V gives CDR1 MNHEY, CDR2 SVGAGI. The CDR3 spans 12 residues. The V and J ends lost 6 bases and 7 bases respectively, with 12 bases between them. The CDR3 coding sequence is TGTGCCAGCAGCGGGACACCGGGGACCCAGTACTTC. Translating it yields CASSGTPGTQYF.

The rearrangement uses TRBV4-3 and TRBJ1-5; D is unclear. Deletions cut 0 bases from V and 2 bases from J, with 8 bases between. Germline values: CDR1 LGHNA, CDR2 YSLEER. The CDR3 spans 15 residues. CDR3 sequence (DNA): TGCGCCAGCAGCCAAGACGCGAGGGGCAATCAGCCCCAGCATTTT. Translated: CASSQDARGNQPQHF.

The chain carries TRBV28 and TRBJ2-7, with 13 bases matching TRBD2. The junction had 13 bases not matched to a gene; V was cut back by 8 bases and J by 3 bases. The length of the CDR3 is 17 residues. The germline CDR1 and CDR2 sequences are MDHEN and SYDVKM. The CDR3 is CASSSGLAGTGRYEQYF. The CDR3 nucleotides read TGTGCCAGCTCGTCGGGACTAGCGGGAACTGGCCGCTACGAGCAGTACTTC.

The gene calls are TRBV15 and TRBJ2-5; 8 bases align to TRBD2. CDR3 length: 14 amino acids. V lost 3 bases to trimming and J lost 5 bases; unmatched junction nucleotides: 5. The germline V gene encodes CDR1 LNHNV and CDR2 YYDKDF (reference sequence). CDR3 sequence (DNA): TGTGCCACCAGCAGTGTTAGCGGGAAGGAGACCCAGTACTTC. This encodes CATSSVSGKETQYF.

The chain joins TRBV6-6 to TRBJ2-5; 7 nucleotides match TRBD1. Germline V CDR1 and CDR2: MNHNY, SVGAGI (reference sequence). V was pared by 6 bases and J by 1 base, with 5 bases of the junction left unmatched. This CDR3 is built from 14 residues. CDR3 residues: CASSPQGTQETQYF. CDR3 in DNA: TGTGCCAGCAGCCCACAGGGGACCCAAGAGACCCAGTACTTC.

The rearrangement uses TRBV7-9 and TRBJ2-1, with TRBD2 as a possible D gene (5 bases). Trimming removed 4 bases at V and 6 bases at J, with 13 bases between. Germline assignment: CDR1 SEHNR and CDR2 FQNEAQ (reference sequence). CDR3 length: 14 residues. This CDR3 reads CASSSVGGPNEQFF. The CDR3 DNA sequence: TGTGCCAGCAGCTCCGTCGGAGGCCCCAATGAGCAGTTCTTC.

This clone was observed once. The V call is TRBV3-1 (or the pseudogene TRBV3-2), the J call TRBJ1-2; TRBD1 matches 8 bases. V was pared by 2 bases and J by 4 bases, with 0 bases of the junction left unmatched. The CDR3 totals 13 residues. CDR1 and CDR2 from the germline V gene are LGHDT and YNNKEL (reference sequence). For the CDR3, the DNA is TGTGCCAGCAGCCAAACAGGGGGCTATGGCTACACCTTC. As protein: CASSQTGGYGYTF.

The genes are TRBV18 and TRBJ2-1, with D perhaps matching TRBD2 (6 bases). The CDR3 is made up of 13 amino acids. Per germline, CDR1 KGHSH and CDR2 LQKENI. The V and J ends lost 2 bases and 6 bases respectively, with 8 bases between them. CDR3 DNA: TGTGCCAGCTCACCAGCGGGGTCCAATGAGCAGTTCTTC. Translated: CASSPAGSNEQFF.

A remark on this clone: The sample holds other DNA sequences that translate to the same CDR3. The chain uses TRBV12-3 or TRBV12-4 and TRBJ1-2; D may be TRBD1 (5 bases). The CDR3 runs to 13 residues. The V gene lost 1 base and the J gene lost 2 bases, with 5 bases spanning the gap. DNA for the CDR3: TGTGCCAGCAGTTTAGGACAGAACTATGGCTACACCTTC. It is translated as CASSLGQNYGYTF.

This chain connects TRBV6-1 to TRBJ2-6; maybe TRBD1 (6 bases). The CDR3 spans 15 residues. V was cut by 6 bases and J by 3 bases, with 12 bases left in between. Germline V gives CDR1 MNHNS, CDR2 SASEGT. The CDR3 DNA is TGTGCCAGCAGCTCCGCAGGGGTTGGGGCCAACGTCCTGACTTTC. It yields the protein CASSSAGVGANVLTF.

The chain recombines TRBV27 with TRBJ1-5, with TRBD1 matching over 7 bases. The germline CDR1 and CDR2 sequences are MNHEY and SMNVEV (reference sequence). The CDR3 extends over 14 amino acids. After removal of 6 bases from V and 0 bases from J, the junction contained 2 bases not matched to a gene. CDR3 nucleotides: TGTGCCAGCAGGGGACAGAATAGCAATCAGCCCCAGCATTTT. It yields the protein CASRGQNSNQPQHF.

The chain has TRBV18 and TRBJ1-1; a possible D gene is TRBD1 (6 bases). The V end lost 6 bases, the J end lost 0 bases, and 8 bases lay between the germline ends. The CDR3 totals 13 residues. Germline V CDR1 and CDR2: KGHSH, LQKENI. The CDR3 reads CASSTGMNTEAFF. The CDR3 DNA sequence: TGTGCCAGCTCCACAGGGATGAACACTGAAGCTTTCTTT.

The chain is built from TRBV7-8 and TRBJ2-2, with 9 bases that match TRBD2. The length of the CDR3 is 15 residues. CDR1 and CDR2 (germline): SGHVS, FQNEAQ. After removal of 3 bases from V and 13 bases from J, the junction contained 12 bases not matched to a gene. The DNA of the CDR3 is TGTGCCAGCAGCTTGGGGACTAGCCTCACCAGTGGGCTGTTTTTT. As protein: CASSLGTSLTSGLFF. Looking up the rest from reference TRBV7-8 and TRBJ2-2 gives the full variable domain: GAGVSQSPRYKVAKRGQDVALRCDPISGHVSLFWYQQALGQGPEFLTYFQNEAQLDKSGLPSDRFFAERPEGSVSTLKIQRTQQEDSAVYLCASSLGTSLTSGLFFGEGSRLTVL.

The rearrangement joins TRBV28 to TRBJ2-7, with a tentative D call TRBD2 (6 bases). Germline V gene sequence: CDR1 MDHEN, CDR2 SYDVKM. The CDR3 is 14 amino acids. Trimming stripped 5 bases from V and 2 bases from J, with 13 bases between. Written as DNA, the CDR3 is TGTGCCAGCAGTCCGCGCGGGGCCCCCTACGAGCAGTACTTC. This codes for CASSPRGAPYEQYF.